Each of the 10 T cell receptor beta chains below was sequenced from the same sample in a study of technical replicates of blood from several donors. Produced via immunoSEQ multiplex PCR; TCRdb's table is partial and in-frame only. The data hold about 70,000 clones, with approximately 96% observed a single time. The sequencing input was T cells isolated from PBMCs. The receptors stem from a human donor in good health.

Here the CDR3 reads CASSQDQATNEKLFF. For the CDR3, the DNA is TGCGCCAGCAGCCAAGATCAGGCGACTAATGAAAAACTGTTTTTT. The chain employs TRBV4-1 and TRBJ1-4, with D unresolved. Trimming removed 0 bases at V and 2 bases at J, with 7 bases between. This CDR3 region has 15 residues. Germline lookup yields CDR1 MGHRA and CDR2 YSYEKL.

The rearrangement joins TRBV4-1 to TRBJ1-4; tentative D call: TRBD1 (6 bases). V gave up 4 bases and J gave up 10 bases, with 25 bases separating them. Per germline, CDR1 MGHRA and CDR2 YSYEKL. The CDR3 covers 17 residues. CDR3 loop: CASSPYHSGGARVKLFF. The CDR3, as DNA: TGCGCCAGCAGCCCCTACCATTCCGGGGGGGCGAGGGTAAAACTGTTTTTT.

This chain uses TRBV15 with TRBJ2-7; TRBD1 agrees at 10 bases. Germline trimming cut 2 bases from V and 6 bases from J; bases unmatched to any gene: 10. Per the germline V gene, CDR1 is LNHNV and CDR2 is YYDKDF (reference sequence). The CDR3 is 16 amino acids. CDR3 nucleotides: TGTGCCACCAGCAGAATCGCCGGGACAGGGGTACCCGAGCAGTACTTC. This codes for CATSRIAGTGVPEQYF.

V and J are TRBV2 and TRBJ1-1; 7 bases agree with TRBD1. The CDR3 extends over 14 amino acids. Germline CDR1 and CDR2: SNHLY and FYNNEI. The V and J ends lost 6 bases and 1 base, in that order; junction bases with no gene match: 5. CDR3 nucleotide sequence: TGTGCCAGCAGCGACAGGGAAGGGAACACTGAAGCTTTCTTT. It translates to CASSDREGNTEAFF. The entire variable domain, with the rest obtained from reference TRBV2 and TRBJ1-1, is as follows: EPEVTQTPSHQVTQMGQEVILRCVPISNHLYFYWYRQILGQKVEFLVSFYNNEISEKSEIFDDQFSVERPDGSNFTLKIRSTKLEDSAMYFCASSDREGNTEAFFGQGTRLTVV.

This sequence joins TRBV6-1 and TRBJ1-6; D unresolved. Germline CDR1 reads MNHNS; CDR2 reads SASEGT. V shed 0 bases and J shed 4 bases, with 22 bases lying between them. This CDR3 contains 20 residues. The CDR3 reads CASSEAIRGMVPGYNSPLHF. The CDR3 DNA is TGTGCCAGCAGTGAAGCGATTCGGGGAATGGTCCCCGGATATAATTCACCCCTCCACTTT.

This chain connects TRBV5-1 to TRBJ2-6; 10 bases map to TRBD1. V shed 2 bases, J shed 3 bases, and the junction held 8 bases outside the gene matches. Germline assignment: CDR1 SGHRS and CDR2 YFSETQ. The CDR3 has 18 amino acids. Here the CDR3 reads CASSLRTGGVYGANVLTF. The CDR3 nucleotides read TGCGCCAGCAGCTTAAGGACAGGGGGGGTATATGGGGCCAACGTCCTGACTTTC.

The chain carries TRBV7-3 and TRBJ2-1; tentative D call: TRBD2 (6 bases). CDR1 is SGHTA, CDR2 FQGTGA, per germline. Deletions cut 2 bases from V and 5 bases from J, with 10 bases between. The CDR3 runs to 14 residues. The CDR3 DNA reads TGTGCCAGCAGCTTATTTGGCGGGAACAATGAGCAGTTCTTC. The encoded protein is CASSLFGGNNEQFF.

The chain couples TRBV27 to TRBJ2-7; TRBD2 matches 8 bases. The V gene's germline CDR1 is MNHEY and CDR2 SMNVEV (reference sequence). The CDR3 consists of 13 residues. The V and J ends lost 4 bases and 5 bases, in that order; junction bases with no gene match: 4. The CDR3 nucleotides are TGTGCCAGCAGTTATGGGACTAGTAACGAGCAGTACTTC. Translating it yields CASSYGTSNEQYF.

The chain recombines TRBV18 with TRBJ2-7; tentative D call: TRBD1 (6 bases). V lost 1 base and J lost 3, with 13 bases in between. Germline-derived CDR1 and CDR2 are KGHSH and LQKENI. This CDR3 contains 15 residues. The CDR3 sequence is CASSPRRQQGYEQYF. Written as DNA, the CDR3 is TGTGCCAGCTCACCACGGCGTCAACAGGGCTACGAGCAGTACTTC.

V usage is TRBV30 and J usage is TRBJ1-5; tentative D call: TRBD1 (6 bases). CDR1 is GTSNPN and CDR2 is SVGIG in the germline V gene (reference sequence). The CDR3 is 14 residues long. The V and J ends lost 2 bases and 3 bases respectively, with 11 bases between them. CDR3 DNA sequence: TGTGCCTGGAGTCACGGACAGCACAATCAGCCCCAGCATTTT. Amino acid sequence: CAWSHGQHNQPQHF.